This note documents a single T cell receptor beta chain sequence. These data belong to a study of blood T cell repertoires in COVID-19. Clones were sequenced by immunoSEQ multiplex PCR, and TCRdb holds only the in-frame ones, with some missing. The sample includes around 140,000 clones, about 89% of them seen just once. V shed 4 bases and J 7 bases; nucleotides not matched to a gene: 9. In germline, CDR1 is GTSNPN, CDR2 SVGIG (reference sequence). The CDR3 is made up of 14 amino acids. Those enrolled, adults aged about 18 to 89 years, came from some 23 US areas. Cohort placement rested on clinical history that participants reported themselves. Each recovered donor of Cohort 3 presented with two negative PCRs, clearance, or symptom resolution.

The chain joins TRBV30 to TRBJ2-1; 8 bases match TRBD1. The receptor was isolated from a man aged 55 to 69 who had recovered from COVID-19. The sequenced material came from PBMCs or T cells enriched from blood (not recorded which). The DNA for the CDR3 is TGTGCCTGGATTGACAGGGGTCTGGGAAATGAGCAGTTCTTC. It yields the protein CAWIDRGLGNEQFF.